This entry lists 29 T cell receptor beta chains sequenced from one sample in a study of T cell responses to AZD1222 COVID-19 vaccine. TCRdb keeps only in-frame clones here, not all; method: immunoSEQ multiplex PCR. The sample lists about 150,000 clones; roughly 92% were seen once. The specimen comprised peripheral blood, sampled on day 0 of AZD1222 vaccination. These receptors were obtained from an adult in good health.

The chain combines TRBV5-1 with TRBJ2-2; TRBD1 is a possible D gene (5 bases). V was trimmed by 6 bases and J by 8 bases, leaving 17 bases between them. CDR3 size: 14 residues. The germline CDR1 and CDR2 sequences are SGHRS and YFSETQ. The DNA for the CDR3 is TGCGCCAGCAAGGTAGCCGACCGGACAGGGGAGCTGTTTTTT. This encodes CASKVADRTGELFF.

This chain joins TRBV7-2 and TRBJ2-1; D is unresolved. V was shortened by 1 base and J by 0 bases, with 7 bases between the two germline ends. Germline V gene sequence: CDR1 SGHTA, CDR2 FQGNSA. The CDR3 covers 15 residues. CDR3 sequence reads: CASSLEASSYNEQFF. The CDR3 bases are TGTGCCAGCAGCTTAGAAGCGAGCTCCTACAATGAGCAGTTCTTC.

The table lists this clone with a count of one. The chain recombines TRBV7-2 with TRBJ1-1; TRBD1 is a possible D gene (5 bases). Germline V gives CDR1 SGHTA, CDR2 FQGNSA. Trimming removed 2 bases from V and 1 base from J, with 11 bases in between. CDR3 length: 15 amino acids. CDR3 sequence reads: CASSLWAGSNTEAFF. The CDR3 bases are TGTGCCAGCAGCTTATGGGCAGGGTCGAACACTGAAGCTTTCTTT.

The rearrangement joins TRBV7-2 to TRBJ2-2; no firm D call. Germline CDR1 SGHTA, CDR2 FQGNSA. This CDR3 region has 15 residues. Trimming removed 6 bases from V and 5 bases from J, with 16 bases in between. The CDR3 loop is CASSPLSSGTGELFF. The CDR3 DNA reads as TGTGCCAGCAGTCCCTTATCCTCCGGGACCGGGGAGCTGTTTTTT.

The chain recombines TRBV18 with TRBJ1-1; D remains unclear. From germline, CDR1 is KGHSH and CDR2 LQKENI. The ends were cut back, 3 bases at V and 6 bases at J, with 11 bases in the middle. CDR3 size: 13 residues. CDR3 sequence (DNA): TGTGCCAGCTCACCTGGCCTATCGGCTGAAGCTTTCTTT. This encodes CASSPGLSAEAFF.

Turning to this clone: The junction and the germline gene differ at one end; a read error may be behind it. This rearrangement joins TRBV6-5 to TRBJ1-1; D might be TRBD1 (5 bases). The germline V gene encodes CDR1 MNHEY and CDR2 SVGAGI. The CDR3 totals 12 residues. The CDR3 loop is CASSYDVTGRLW. As DNA, the CDR3 is TGTGCCAGCAGTTACGATGTTACAGGCCGGTTGTGG.

This clone was counted once. The J gene is TRBJ1-5, the V gene TRBV30; D call uncertain. V was cut by 3 bases and J by 3 bases, with 9 bases left in between. The V gene's germline CDR1 is GTSNPN and CDR2 SVGIG (reference sequence). The CDR3 covers 13 residues. The CDR3: CAWSTMPNQPQHF. The CDR3 DNA is TGTGCCTGGAGCACCATGCCCAATCAGCCCCAGCATTTT.

CDR3 sequence (DNA): TGTGCCATCAGTGAGTCGGCGGTGGGCAATCAGCCCCAGCATTTT. It codes for CAISESAVGNQPQHF. The chain combines TRBV10-3 with TRBJ1-5; unclear D gene. This CDR3 is 15 amino acids long. CDR1 is ENHRY and CDR2 is SYGVKD in the germline V gene. V lost 0 bases to trimming and J lost 2 bases, with 8 bases between them.

The chain joins TRBV30 to TRBJ2-5, with D hard to call. Trimming removed 0 bases at V and 0 bases at J, with 14 bases between. The CDR3 is 16 amino acids. Germline lookup yields CDR1 GTSNPN and CDR2 SVGIG (reference sequence). The CDR3 DNA reads as TGTGCCTGGAGTGTACAGTCCCTCCGGTACCAAGAGACCCAGTACTTC. Protein sequence: CAWSVQSLRYQETQYF.

This sequence joins TRBV7-2 and TRBJ2-7; D gene ambiguous. Trimming removed 5 bases from V and 2 bases from J, with 10 bases in between. Per germline, CDR1 SGHTA and CDR2 FQGNSA. CDR3 length: 13 amino acids. CDR3 loop: CASSPWGAYEQYF. The CDR3 nucleotides are TGTGCCAGCAGCCCCTGGGGTGCCTACGAGCAGTACTTC.

CDR3 protein: CASSLRWAGYEQYF. CDR3 bases: TGTGCCAGCAGCCTCAGATGGGCGGGCTACGAGCAGTACTTC. This chain joins TRBV7-2 and TRBJ2-7, with a possible D match to TRBD2 (5 bases). V was pared by 5 bases and J by 3 bases, with 14 bases between. CDR1 is SGHTA, CDR2 FQGNSA, per germline. The CDR3 is made up of 14 amino acids.

The chain combines TRBV2 with TRBJ2-5, with D unresolved. V lost 7 bases to trimming and J lost 5 bases, with 8 bases between them. The CDR3 is 11 amino acids. The germline CDR1 and CDR2 sequences are SNHLY and FYNNEI. The CDR3 protein is CASTLRETQYF. Written as DNA, the CDR3 is TGTGCCAGCACCCTGAGGGAGACCCAGTACTTC.

The chain is built from TRBV2 and TRBJ1-6, with D possibly being TRBD1 (6 bases). Trimming stripped 4 bases from V and 0 bases from J, with 7 bases between. This CDR3 comprises 15 residues. Per the germline V gene, CDR1 is SNHLY and CDR2 is FYNNEI. The CDR3 sequence: CASSATGSYNSPLHF. The CDR3 region has the DNA TGTGCCAGCAGTGCGACAGGCTCCTATAATTCACCCCTCCACTTT.

The chain combines TRBV5-6 with TRBJ2-5; D not resolved. CDR3 length: 13 amino acids. CDR1 and CDR2 (germline): SGHDT, YYEEEE. Trimming shortened V by 1 base and J by 0 bases, and 4 bases separated the two germline ends. CDR3 residues: CASSLPDQETQYF. Written as DNA, the CDR3 is TGTGCCAGCAGCTTGCCAGACCAAGAGACCCAGTACTTC.

The rearrangement uses TRBV10-3 and TRBJ1-2; 10 bases align to TRBD1. From germline, CDR1 is ENHRY and CDR2 SYGVKD. V trimming: 0 bases; J trimming: 12 bases; junction bases outside the gene matches: 7. The CDR3 loop spans 14 amino acids. The CDR3 region has the DNA TGTGCCATCAGTGAGTCGATGGGACAGGGGTCCCACACCTTC. Translated: CAISESMGQGSHTF.

The chain uses TRBV3-1 (or the pseudogene TRBV3-2) and TRBJ1-3; unclear D gene. With 0 bases removed from V and 0 bases from J, the gap between germline ends came to 6 bases. Germline-derived CDR1 and CDR2 are LGHDT and YNNKEL (reference sequence). The CDR3 is 15 residues long. CDR3 DNA sequence: TGTGCCAGCAGCCAAGATGGCGGCTCTGGAAACACCATATATTTT. Protein sequence: CASSQDGGSGNTIYF.

This chain uses TRBV5-6 with TRBJ1-3; no clear D. This CDR3 has 14 residues. Per germline, CDR1 SGHDT and CDR2 YYEEEE. V was cut by 6 bases and J by 1 base, with 11 bases left in between. CDR3 DNA sequence: TGTGCCAGCAACCCGGGAGGGTCTGGAAACACCATATATTTT. Its translation: CASNPGGSGNTIYF.

V is TRBV29-1 and J is TRBJ1-2; no firm D call. This CDR3 is 11 amino acids long. Trimming cost V 4 bases and J 4 bases, with 7 bases left between them. The germline V gene has CDR1 SQVTM and CDR2 ANQGSEA. The CDR3 reads CSVGNGYGYTF. The CDR3 DNA reads as TGCAGCGTTGGGAACGGCTATGGCTACACCTTC.

This sequence joins TRBV7-2 and TRBJ1-5; no clear D gene. From germline, CDR1 is SGHTA and CDR2 FQGNSA. V lost 1 base and J lost 8, with 15 bases in between. The CDR3 is 15 residues long. The DNA of the CDR3 is TGTGCCAGCAGCTTAGGGCAGTGGGGAGTTAAGCCCCAGCATTTT. It is translated as CASSLGQWGVKPQHF.

This clone was observed a few times. The J gene is TRBJ1-2, the V gene TRBV6-2 or TRBV6-3; 9 nucleotides line up with TRBD1. Germline assignment: CDR1 MNHEY and CDR2 SVGEGT. V lost 6 bases, J lost 8 bases, and 7 bases stayed unmatched. There are 13 residues in the CDR3. The CDR3 is CASSTGTGNGYTF. CDR3 DNA: TGTGCCAGCAGCACCGGGACAGGGAACGGCTACACCTTC.

This chain links TRBV11-1 with TRBJ2-7; tentatively, D is TRBD1 (6 bases). The V end was cut by 4 bases, the J end by 4 bases, with 14 bases between. This CDR3 has 14 residues. CDR1 is SGHAT and CDR2 is FQDESV in the germline V gene (reference sequence). The CDR3 nucleotides are TGTGCCAGCAGCTCACGGGACACAACGTACGAGCAGTACTTC. This sequence encodes CASSSRDTTYEQYF.

The J gene is TRBJ1-1, the V gene TRBV11-2; 7 bases are shared with TRBD1. CDR3 length: 15 residues. Germline trimming cut 1 base from V and 1 base from J; bases unmatched to any gene: 3. Per germline, CDR1 SGHAT and CDR2 FQNNGV. The CDR3: CASSLVWTGNTEAFF. The CDR3 DNA is TGTGCCAGCAGCTTAGTTTGGACAGGGAACACTGAAGCTTTCTTT. The full variable domain, rest sourced from reference TRBV11-2 and TRBJ1-1, is EAGVAQSPRYKIIEKRQSVAFWCNPISGHATLYWYQQILGQGPKLLIQFQNNGVVDDSQLPKDRFSAERLKGVDSTLKIQPAKLEDSAVYLCASSLVWTGNTEAFFGQGTRLTVV.

This sequence joins TRBV7-2 and TRBJ2-5; D may be TRBD2 (6 bases). V gave up 2 bases and J gave up 1 base, with 11 bases separating them. The germline V gene encodes CDR1 SGHTA and CDR2 FQGNSA. This CDR3 comprises 15 residues. The chain's CDR3 is CASSLRGSGQETQYF. DNA for the CDR3: TGTGCCAGCAGCTTAAGGGGTAGCGGCCAAGAGACCCAGTACTTC.

J is TRBJ2-3 and V is TRBV10-1, with D uncertain. The CDR3 length is 15 residues. Germline assignment: CDR1 WNHNN and CDR2 SYGVQD (reference sequence). The V end lost 3 bases, the J end lost 2 bases, and 12 bases lay between the germline ends. The CDR3 nucleotides are TGCGCCAGCAGTGATGCAGGTAGTGTCACAGATACGCAGTATTTT. Its protein is CASSDAGSVTDTQYF.

The rearrangement joins TRBV28 to TRBJ2-7; 7 bases agree with TRBD1. J was trimmed by 0 bases and V by 6 bases; bases with no gene match: 8. This CDR3 region has 15 residues. CDR1 MDHEN and CDR2 SYDVKM come from the germline V gene. The DNA for the CDR3 is TGTGCCAGCAGGGGTACCGGGACAGCCTCCTACGAGCAGTACTTC. It is translated as CASRGTGTASYEQYF.

This chain links TRBV30 with TRBJ1-6, with D tentatively TRBD1 (6 bases). CDR1 and CDR2 from the germline V gene are GTSNPN and SVGIG (reference sequence). The ends were cut back, 5 bases at V and 5 bases at J, with 16 bases in the middle. This CDR3 contains 15 residues. CDR3 DNA: TGTGCCTGGGGTCTAGGGGGGAATAATAATTCACCCCTCCACTTT. Amino acids: CAWGLGGNNNSPLHF.

The rearrangement uses TRBV30 and TRBJ1-2, with 12 bases fitting TRBD1. The J segment lost 5 bases and the V segment lost 3 bases, leaving 10 bases of the junction unmatched. CDR3 length: 16 amino acids. The germline V gene has CDR1 GTSNPN and CDR2 SVGIG (reference sequence). CDR3 sequence (DNA): TGTGCCTGGAGAATACCGGGACAGGGGGCCCCATATGGCTACACCTTC. It specifies CAWRIPGQGAPYGYTF.

Comments on this clone: Other DNA sequences within the sample encode an identical CDR3. The chain couples TRBV9 to TRBJ2-1; D remains unclear. There are 14 residues in the CDR3. Trimming pared 0 bases from V and 3 bases from J, leaving 7 bases between. Per the germline V gene, CDR1 is SGDLS and CDR2 is YYNGEE. The CDR3 bases are TGTGCCAGCAGCGTAGCCAGTAGCTACAATGAGCAGTTCTTC. Encoded protein: CASSVASSYNEQFF.

This sequence joins TRBV6-2 or TRBV6-3 and TRBJ2-7; 9 positions match TRBD1. This CDR3 is 13 amino acids long. The germline V gene encodes CDR1 MNHEY and CDR2 SVGEGT. J was trimmed by 4 bases and V by 4 bases; bases with no gene match: 2. DNA of the CDR3: TGTGCCAGCAGTTTCGACAGGGGGTACGAGCAGTACTTC. Amino acid sequence: CASSFDRGYEQYF.